Listed here is a single T cell receptor (beta chain). This sample is drawn from a study of control samples from healthy donors and cancer patients. CDR1 and CDR2 (germline): SGHNT, YYREEE (reference sequence). The CDR3 totals 15 residues. Trimming took 3 bases from V and 3 from J, leaving 14 bases between them. Measured with immunoSEQ multiplex PCR; TCRdb has only the in-frame clones, and not every one. The sample contains some 200,000 clones, roughly 91% of which appear only once. This sequence was found in a young woman in good health. This rearrangement joins TRBV5-4 to TRBJ2-3, with a weak D call TRBD2 (6 bases). The sequenced material came from blood. The CDR3 reads CASSSPGASTDTQYF. Here the CDR3 DNA reads TGTGCCAGCAGCTCTCCGGGAGCTTCTACAGATACGCAGTATTTT.